This T cell receptor beta chain derives from a study of blood T cell repertoires in COVID-19 (dated by TCRdb to the early 2020s). With regard to the full study: Samples covering the acute and convalescent phases of COVID-19 were provided by collaborators in the United States, Italy and Spain. Sample metadata almost always included a de-identified subject ID, COVID-19 status, age in years and sex. A freely available public database, intended as a resource for researchers studying the immune response to SARS-CoV-2, is where the repertoires were released. The samples were drawn from the first 160 participants of the ongoing ImmuneRACE study and from 1,254 subjects provided by 6 global collaborators. Deeply sampled blood TCRbeta repertoires from subjects exposed to, actively infected with, or recovered from COVID-19 were included in the dataset. Where HLA class I and class II types were available, the types were taken from metadata supplied by the sample provider, not from assay-based typing. The material from the prospective study consisted of cDNA or gDNA derived from T cells, B-cell-depleted T cells, or PBMCs.

On the study overall, not on this receptor specifically: The amount of clinical and demographic metadata varied by source and participant and was provided uncurated.

TCRbeta CDR3 regions were amplified from genomic DNA using the immunoSEQ Assay, a bias-controlled multiplex PCR. On the authors' methods: The number of nucleated cells in each sample was estimated by amplification of reference gene primers within the assay. Sequence reads were collapsed and filtered to measure the absolute abundance of every unique TCRbeta CDR3 rearrangement. For each sample, productive Simpson clonality was calculated by taking the square root of Simpson's diversity index across productive rearrangements. TCRdb re-hosts the immuneACCESS table, in-frame sequences only. Its copies lack some clones; in the studies checked, an unresolved V gene accounts for under half of them, and the cause for the rest is not known. V, J and clone size derive from that table, while D and trimming were established from the DNA sequence. This sample holds approximately 230,000 clones; about nine tenths were observed only once. The top ten clones comprise 2.2% of the sample.

A second Seattle source provided samples from volunteer blood donors who had recovered from COVID-19. Whole blood was collected in K2EDTA tubes by collaborating institutions according to the institutions' own protocols. For TCRbeta analysis, collaborators shipped samples as frozen whole blood, isolated PBMCs, or DNA extracted from either of those sample types. With regard to this clone: The antigen it recognizes is unknown. Within one base of it there is no much larger clone, and no base qualities were kept.

V is pared back by 2 bases and J by 2 bases, with 13 bases lying between the germline termini. The CDR3, cysteine through phenylalanine, is 15 amino acids long. Of all the DNA, just the CDR3 is kept, 45 bases in frame from base 1. CDR1 and CDR2 were assigned from the germline V gene as MGHDK and SYGVNS. The clonotype originates from a man aged 25 to 40 who had recovered from COVID-19. The chain is encoded by TRBV25-1 joined to TRBJ2-7; no D gene can be assigned with confidence. Sequenced: peripheral blood. The CDR3 has the sequence CASSEGWASAYEQYF. The sequenced DNA is TGTGCCAGCAGTGAAGGGTGGGCATCGGCCTACGAGCAGTACTTC.